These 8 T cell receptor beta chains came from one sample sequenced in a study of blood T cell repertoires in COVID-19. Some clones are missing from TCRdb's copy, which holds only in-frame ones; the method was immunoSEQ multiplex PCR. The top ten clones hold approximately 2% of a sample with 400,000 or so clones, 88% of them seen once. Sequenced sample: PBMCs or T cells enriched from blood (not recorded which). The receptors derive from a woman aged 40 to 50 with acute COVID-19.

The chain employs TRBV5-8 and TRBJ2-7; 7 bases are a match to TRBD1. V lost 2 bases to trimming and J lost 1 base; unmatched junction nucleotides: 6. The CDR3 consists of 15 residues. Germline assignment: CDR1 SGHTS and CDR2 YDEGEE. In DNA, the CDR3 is TGTGCCAGCAGCTTTGCCGGGACAGCTTCCTACGAGCAGTACTTC. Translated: CASSFAGTASYEQYF.

The CDR3 DNA follows: TGTGCCAGCACCACGGGTAGGGGCACTGAAGCTTTCTTT. This sequence encodes CASTTGRGTEAFF. The V call is TRBV2, the J call TRBJ1-1; weak D call: TRBD1 (5 bases). The CDR3 has 13 residues. Trimming shortened V by 7 bases and J by 4 bases, and 13 bases separated the two germline ends. Germline CDR1 is SNHLY and CDR2 is FYNNEI.

DNA for the CDR3: TGTGCCAGCATGCGGGACAGGGGGTGCACCTTC. It specifies CASMRDRGCTF. The J gene is TRBJ1-2, the V gene TRBV2; 11 bases agree with TRBD1. V lost 7 bases to trimming and J lost 13 bases; unmatched junction nucleotides: 5. The CDR3 has 11 residues. The V gene's germline CDR1 is SNHLY and CDR2 FYNNEI.

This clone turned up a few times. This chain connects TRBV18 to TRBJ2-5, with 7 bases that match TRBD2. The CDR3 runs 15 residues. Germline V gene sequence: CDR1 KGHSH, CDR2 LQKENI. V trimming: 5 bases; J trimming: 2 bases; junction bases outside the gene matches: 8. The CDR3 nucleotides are TGTGCCAGCTCATCCTCGCTAGCGGTACAAGAGACCCAGTACTTC. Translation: CASSSSLAVQETQYF.

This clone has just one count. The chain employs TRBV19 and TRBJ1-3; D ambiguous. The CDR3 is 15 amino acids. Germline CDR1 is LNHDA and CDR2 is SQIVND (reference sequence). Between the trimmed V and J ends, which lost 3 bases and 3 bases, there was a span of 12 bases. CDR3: CASSMGAGSGNTIYF. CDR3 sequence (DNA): TGTGCCAGTAGTATGGGTGCGGGCAGTGGAAACACCATATATTTT.

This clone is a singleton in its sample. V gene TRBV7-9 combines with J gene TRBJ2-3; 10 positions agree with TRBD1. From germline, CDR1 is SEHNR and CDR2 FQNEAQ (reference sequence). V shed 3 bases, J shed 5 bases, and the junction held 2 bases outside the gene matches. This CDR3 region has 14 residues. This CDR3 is CASSFGTGEDTQYF. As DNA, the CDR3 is TGTGCCAGCAGCTTTGGGACAGGGGAAGATACGCAGTATTTT.

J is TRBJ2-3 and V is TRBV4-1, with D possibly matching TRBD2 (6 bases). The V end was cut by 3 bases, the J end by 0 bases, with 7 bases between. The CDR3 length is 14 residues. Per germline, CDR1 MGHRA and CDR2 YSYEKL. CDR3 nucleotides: TGCGCCAGCAGCCAGGGACTTAGCACAGATACGCAGTATTTT. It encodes CASSQGLSTDTQYF.

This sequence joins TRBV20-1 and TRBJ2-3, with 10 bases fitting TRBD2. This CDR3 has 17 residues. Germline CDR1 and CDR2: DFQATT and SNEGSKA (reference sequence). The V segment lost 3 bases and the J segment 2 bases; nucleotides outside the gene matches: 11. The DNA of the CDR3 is TGCAGTGCTAGTACGGCTAGCGGGGGCCCCTACACAGATACGCAGTATTTT. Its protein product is CSASTASGGPYTDTQYF.